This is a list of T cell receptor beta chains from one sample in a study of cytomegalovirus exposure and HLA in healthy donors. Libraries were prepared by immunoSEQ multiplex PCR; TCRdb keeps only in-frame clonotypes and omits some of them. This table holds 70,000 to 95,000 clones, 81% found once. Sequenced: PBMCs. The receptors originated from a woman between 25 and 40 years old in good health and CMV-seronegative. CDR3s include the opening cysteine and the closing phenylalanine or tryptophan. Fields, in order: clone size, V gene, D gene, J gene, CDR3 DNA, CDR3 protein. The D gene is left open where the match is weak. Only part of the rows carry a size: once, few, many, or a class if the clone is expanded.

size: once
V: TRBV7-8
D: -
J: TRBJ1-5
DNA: TGTGCCAGCAGCTTAAGTTGGGGCAGGATTAGCAATCAGCCCCAGCATTTT
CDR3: CASSLSWGRISNQPQHF

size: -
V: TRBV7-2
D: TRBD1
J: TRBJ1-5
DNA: TGTGCCAGCAGCTCGGGACAGCTCCAGCCCCAGCATTTT
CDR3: CASSSGQLQPQHF

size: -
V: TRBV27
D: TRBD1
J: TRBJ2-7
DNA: TGTGCCAGCAGTACAGGGGGCGCTGCCTACGAGCAGTACTTC
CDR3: CASSTGGAAYEQYF

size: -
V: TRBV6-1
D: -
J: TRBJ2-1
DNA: TGTGCCAGCAGACCTTACAGGGACCTCTACAATGAGCAGTTCTTC
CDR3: CASRPYRDLYNEQFF

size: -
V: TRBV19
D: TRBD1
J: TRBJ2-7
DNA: TGTGCCAGTAGTATTAGACAGGGGAGCTACGAGCAGTACTTC
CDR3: CASSIRQGSYEQYF

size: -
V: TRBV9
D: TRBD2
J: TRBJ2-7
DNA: TGTGCCAGCAGCGTAGGGGCTAGCGGGAGTAGCCACGAGCAGTACTTC
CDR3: CASSVGASGSSHEQYF

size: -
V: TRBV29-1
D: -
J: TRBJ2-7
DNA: TGCAGCGTTGAAGATGATGACAGGCCGACGGCCTACGAGCAGTACTTC
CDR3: CSVEDDDRPTAYEQYF

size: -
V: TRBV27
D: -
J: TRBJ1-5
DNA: TGTGCCAGCAGTTTAGACAGGTCCGATCAGCCCCAGCATTTT
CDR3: CASSLDRSDQPQHF

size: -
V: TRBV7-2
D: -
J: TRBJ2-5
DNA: TGTGCCAGCAGCTCTAGTCCCGAGACCCAGTACTTC
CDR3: CASSSSPETQYF

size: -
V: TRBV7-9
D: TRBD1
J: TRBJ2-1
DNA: TGTGCCAGCAGCTTAGGGACAGGCGACAATGAGCAGTTCTTC
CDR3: CASSLGTGDNEQFF

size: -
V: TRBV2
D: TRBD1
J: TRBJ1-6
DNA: TGTGCCAGCAGTGAAGTGGGACAGGGGAAATCACCCCTCCACTTT
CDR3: CASSEVGQGKSPLHF

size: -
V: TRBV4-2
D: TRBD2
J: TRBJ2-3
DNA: TGTGCCAGCAGCCAAGAGGGGGGGACTAGCGGCACAGATACGCAGTATTTT
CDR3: CASSQEGGTSGTDTQYF

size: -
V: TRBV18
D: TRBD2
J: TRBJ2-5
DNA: TGTGCCAGCTCACCACCCGCGGGGGAGCAGTACTTC
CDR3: CASSPPAGEQYF

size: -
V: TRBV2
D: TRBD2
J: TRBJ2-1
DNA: TGTGCCAGCAGCGGACTAGCGGGAAACAACAATGAGCAGTTCTTC
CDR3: CASSGLAGNNNEQFF

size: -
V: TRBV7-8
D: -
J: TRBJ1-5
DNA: TGTGCCAGCAGCTTAGTTGGGTCCTTCAGCGGTCAGCCCCAGCATTTT
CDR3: CASSLVGSFSGQPQHF

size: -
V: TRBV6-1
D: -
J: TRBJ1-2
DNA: TGTGCCAGCAGTGAATTCTCGGGGATTAACTATGGCTACACCTTC
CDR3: CASSEFSGINYGYTF

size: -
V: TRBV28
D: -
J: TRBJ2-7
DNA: TGTGCCAGCAGTTTAATAGGGGGGGGCTACGAGCAGTACTTC
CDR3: CASSLIGGGYEQYF

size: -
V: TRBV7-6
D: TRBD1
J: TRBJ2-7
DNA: TGTGCCAGCAGCTTAATCGGGACAGCTAACTCCTACGAGCAGTACTTC
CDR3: CASSLIGTANSYEQYF

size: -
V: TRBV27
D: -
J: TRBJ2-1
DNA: TGTGCCAGCAGTACATACGCTAGGGGGGAGCAGTTCTTC
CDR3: CASSTYARGEQFF

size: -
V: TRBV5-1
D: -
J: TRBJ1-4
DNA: TGCGCCAGCAGCTTGGCGATAACGGGGTCCGGGACACCTAATGAAAAACTGTTTTTT
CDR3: CASSLAITGSGTPNEKLFF

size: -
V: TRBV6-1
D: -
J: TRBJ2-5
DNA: TGTGCCAGCAGTGAAGGACGGTCTAGCGCAAACCAAGAGACCCAGTACTTC
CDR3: CASSEGRSSANQETQYF

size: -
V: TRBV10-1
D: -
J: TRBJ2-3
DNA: TGCGCCCCCATCGAGTCTTGCCCCACAGATACGCAGTATTTT
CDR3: CAPIESCPTDTQYF

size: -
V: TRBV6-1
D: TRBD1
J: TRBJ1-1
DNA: TGTGCCAGCAGGCCTGCGGACCCGGGACAGAAAGCTTTCTTT
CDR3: CASRPADPGQKAFF

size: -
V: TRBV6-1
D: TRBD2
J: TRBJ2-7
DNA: TGTGCCAGCAGTGAATGGCGGGAGGGCCATAACGAGCAGTACTTC
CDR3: CASSEWREGHNEQYF

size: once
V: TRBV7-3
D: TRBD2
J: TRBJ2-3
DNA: TGTGCCAGCAGCTTAACCCTGGCTAGCGGGAGCACAGATACGCAGTATTTT
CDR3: CASSLTLASGSTDTQYF

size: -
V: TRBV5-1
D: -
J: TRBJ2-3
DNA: TGCGCCAGTACCACAGGGTATACGCAGTATTTT
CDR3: CASTTGYTQYF

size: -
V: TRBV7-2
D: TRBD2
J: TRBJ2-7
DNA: TGTGCCAGCAGCTTTTATGGGACTAGCGGCTACGAGCAGTACTTC
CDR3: CASSFYGTSGYEQYF

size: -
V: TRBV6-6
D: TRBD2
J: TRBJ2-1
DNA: TGTGCCTCCGTCCGGGGGCTAGCGGGCCACAATGAGCAGTTCTTC
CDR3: CASVRGLAGHNEQFF

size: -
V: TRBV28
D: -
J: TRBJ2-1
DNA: TGTGCCAGCTGGACAAAACTTTACAATGAGCAGTTCTTC
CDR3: CASWTKLYNEQFF

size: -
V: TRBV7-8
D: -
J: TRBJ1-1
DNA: TGTGCCAGCAGCCCCGGGTTTTCGAACACTGAAGCTTTCTTT
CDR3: CASSPGFSNTEAFF

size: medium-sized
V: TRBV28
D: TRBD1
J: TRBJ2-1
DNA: TGTGCCAGCAGTCCTCAAAGGACAGGGGAAATCAATGAGCAGTTCTTC
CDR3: CASSPQRTGEINEQFF

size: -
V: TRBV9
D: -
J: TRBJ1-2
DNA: TGTGCCAGCAGCGTAGTACAGGACTATGGCTACACCTTC
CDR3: CASSVVQDYGYTF

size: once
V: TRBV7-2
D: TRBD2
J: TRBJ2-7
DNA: TGTGCCAGCAGCTTAGTCTTCGGGGGGGGCGAGCAGTACTTC
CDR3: CASSLVFGGGEQYF

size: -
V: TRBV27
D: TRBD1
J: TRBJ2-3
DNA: TGTGCCAGCAGTCCCTCCAGGACAGGGCGGGCGCAGTATTTT
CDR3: CASSPSRTGRAQYF

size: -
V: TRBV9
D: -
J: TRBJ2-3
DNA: TGTGCCAGCTGGCGGGGAGTAGGCCCGGATACGCAGTATTTT
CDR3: CASWRGVGPDTQYF

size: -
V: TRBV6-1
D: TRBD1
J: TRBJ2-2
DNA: TGTGCCAGCAGTCTTGGACAGGGGTACACCGGGGAGCTGTTTTTT
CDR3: CASSLGQGYTGELFF

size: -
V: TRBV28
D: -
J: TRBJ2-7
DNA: TGTGCCAGCAGCCCAACCGACAGGTCCGACGAGCAGTACTTC
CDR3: CASSPTDRSDEQYF

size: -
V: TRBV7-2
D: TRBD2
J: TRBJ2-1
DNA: TGTGCCAGCAGTCGGGGGGGCGGGAGAGGGAATGAGCAGTTCTTC
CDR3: CASSRGGGRGNEQFF

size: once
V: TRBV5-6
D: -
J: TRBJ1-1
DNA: TGTGCCAGCAGCTTGCCAATGGGAGGTAGAAACACTGAAGCTTTCTTT
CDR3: CASSLPMGGRNTEAFF

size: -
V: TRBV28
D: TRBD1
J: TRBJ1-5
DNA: TGTGCCAGCAGTTCAGTTAAACCGGGACAGGGGCGTAATCAGCCCCAGCATTTT
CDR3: CASSSVKPGQGRNQPQHF

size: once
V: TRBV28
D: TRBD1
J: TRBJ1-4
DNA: TGTGCCAGCAGTCCCCCAGGGACAGCGAACGAAAAACTGTTTTTT
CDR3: CASSPPGTANEKLFF

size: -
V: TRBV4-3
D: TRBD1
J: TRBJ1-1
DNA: TGCGCCAGCAGCCAAACTACCAGGGGGCCTCACACTGAAGCTTTCTTT
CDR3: CASSQTTRGPHTEAFF

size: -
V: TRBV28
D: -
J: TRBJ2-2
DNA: TGTGCCAGCAGTTTTGGGGCAGGAATTACCGGGGAGCTGTTTTTT
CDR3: CASSFGAGITGELFF

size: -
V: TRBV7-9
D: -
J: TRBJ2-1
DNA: TGTTCCAGCAGCCCATACAATGAGCAGTTCTTC
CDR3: CSSSPYNEQFF

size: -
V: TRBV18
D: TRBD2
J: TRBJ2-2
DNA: TGTGCCAGCTCACCACTAGCGGGGTCGAACACCGGGGAGCTGTTTTTT
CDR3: CASSPLAGSNTGELFF

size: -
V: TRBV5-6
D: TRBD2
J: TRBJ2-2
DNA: TGTGCCAGCAGCCTAGGACTAGCGGGAGGGCGAGGCGGGGAGCTGTTTTTT
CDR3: CASSLGLAGGRGGELFF

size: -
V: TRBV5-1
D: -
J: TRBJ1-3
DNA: TGCGCCAGCAGCTTGGAGGGAGACTCTGGAAACACCATATATTTT
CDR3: CASSLEGDSGNTIYF

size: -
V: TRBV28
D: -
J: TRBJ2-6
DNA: TGTGCCAGCAGTACCTCAGGGCTGCCTGAGGCCAACGTCCTGACTTTC
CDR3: CASSTSGLPEANVLTF

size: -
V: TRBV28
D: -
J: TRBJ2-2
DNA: TGTGCCAGCAGTAATGGAGGGGCAGACACCGGGGAGCTGTTTTTT
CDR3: CASSNGGADTGELFF

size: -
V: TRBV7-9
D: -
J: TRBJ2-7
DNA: TGTGCCAGCAGCCGGGTCCTGAGGGACGAGCAGTACTTC
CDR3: CASSRVLRDEQYF

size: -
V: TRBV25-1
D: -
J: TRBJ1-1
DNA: TGTGCCAGCAGAGTAGACGGGGGTGAAGCTTTCTTT
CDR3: CASRVDGGEAFF

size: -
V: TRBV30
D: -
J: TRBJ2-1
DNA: TGTGCCTGGAGTCAAAGCACCTCCTACAATGAGCAGTTCTTC
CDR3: CAWSQSTSYNEQFF

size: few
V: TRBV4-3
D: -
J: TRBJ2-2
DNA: TGCGCCAGCAGCCACAACCTGAGGAGTTACACCGGGGAGCTGTTTTTT
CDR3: CASSHNLRSYTGELFF